Following are 30 T cell receptor beta chains from one sample sequenced in a study of Tregs in tolerant kidney transplant recipients. Which antigens these TCRs recognize remains unknown. Using immunoSEQ multiplex PCR, the repertoire was profiled, and TCRdb retains in-frame clones only, with some absent. The table has about 44,000 clones, over 95% seen once. The specimen sequenced was Tregs from blood cultured with allogeneic cells. The receptors here all came from a human donor in good health.

The gene calls are TRBV6-5 and TRBJ2-1; TRBD2 matches 10 bases. The CDR3 sequence is 14 residues long. J was trimmed by 5 bases and V by 7 bases; bases with no gene match: 5. Germline V lookup: CDR1 MNHEY, CDR2 SVGAGI. The CDR3 sequence: CASTPSGRNNEQFF. CDR3 DNA sequence: TGTGCCAGCACGCCTAGCGGGAGAAACAATGAGCAGTTCTTC.

This clone has more than one count but fewer than ten. This sequence joins TRBV11-2 and TRBJ2-1, with D tentatively TRBD1 or TRBD2 (6 bases each). The CDR3 has 15 residues. Germline-derived CDR1 and CDR2 are SGHAT and FQNNGV. The V and J ends lost 1 base and 2 bases respectively, with 9 bases between them. As DNA, the CDR3 is TGTGCCAGCAGCTTAGGGGGGGCGGCCTACAATGAGCAGTTCTTC. Its protein product is CASSLGGAAYNEQFF.

This chain links TRBV11-2 with TRBJ1-2; the D gene is possibly TRBD1 (6 bases). This CDR3 has 13 amino acids. Per the germline V gene, CDR1 is SGHAT and CDR2 is FQNNGV. With 5 bases removed from V and 4 bases from J, the gap between germline ends came to 11 bases. This chain's CDR3 is CASSVTGLYGYTF. CDR3 nucleotide sequence: TGTGCCAGCAGCGTCACAGGGCTCTATGGCTACACCTTC. Full variable domain (rest looked up from reference TRBV11-2 and TRBJ1-2): EAGVAQSPRYKIIEKRQSVAFWCNPISGHATLYWYQQILGQGPKLLIQFQNNGVVDDSQLPKDRFSAERLKGVDSTLKIQPAKLEDSAVYLCASSVTGLYGYTFGSGTRLTVV.

The rearrangement joins TRBV18 to TRBJ2-7; D may correspond to TRBD1 or TRBD2 (6 bases each). V lost 4 bases and J 5 bases, leaving 24 bases between the germline ends. The CDR3 extends over 17 amino acids. Germline V gene sequence: CDR1 KGHSH, CDR2 LQKENI. CDR3 sequence: CASSLVLRGAGSDEQYF. The CDR3 bases are TGTGCCAGCTCACTGGTCCTGAGGGGGGCAGGGAGCGACGAGCAGTACTTC.

The chain employs TRBV7-9 and TRBJ2-3, with TRBD2 matching 7 bases. Germline CDR1 reads SEHNR; CDR2 reads FQNEAQ (reference sequence). The CDR3 consists of 15 residues. Losses at the gene ends were 5 bases for V and 7 bases for J; bases not matched to a gene: 12. DNA for the CDR3: TGTGCCAGCAGCCTTGAGCGGGGCGTACGATATACGCAGTATTTT. This sequence encodes CASSLERGVRYTQYF.

This chain joins TRBV25-1 and TRBJ2-3; 11 bases are shared with TRBD1. Germline V lookup: CDR1 MGHDK, CDR2 SYGVNS. J gave up 6 bases and V 0 bases, and 5 bases lay outside the gene matches. The CDR3 consists of 16 residues. CDR3 coding DNA: TGTGCCAGCAGTGAATATCGGACAGGGGGCGGGGATACGCAGTATTTT. Amino acid sequence: CASSEYRTGGGDTQYF.

This chain joins TRBV14 and TRBJ2-2; D perhaps matches TRBD2 (5 bases). CDR3 size: 15 residues. CDR1 is SGHDN, CDR2 FVKESK, per germline. V dropped 0 bases and J dropped 5 bases, with 10 bases sitting between them. This CDR3 reads CASSQDGLPTGELFF. For the CDR3, the DNA is TGTGCCAGCAGCCAAGACGGACTCCCAACCGGGGAGCTGTTTTTT.

The chain carries TRBV29-1 and TRBJ2-2, with D perhaps TRBD2 (6 bases). CDR3 length: 14 amino acids. With 4 bases removed from V and 6 bases from J, the gap between germline ends came to 15 bases. The germline V gene encodes CDR1 SQVTM and CDR2 ANQGSEA. CDR3 DNA sequence: TGCAGCGTTGCCCGGGGGTATGCTCCCGGGGAGCTGTTTTTT. Protein: CSVARGYAPGELFF.

The chain recombines TRBV6-1 with TRBJ1-1; D is unclear. The CDR3 length is 14 residues. Trimming took 2 bases from V and 0 from J, leaving 7 bases between them. Germline CDR1 MNHNS, CDR2 SASEGT. In DNA form, the CDR3 reads TGTGCCAGCAGTGAAATGTTGGTGAACACTGAAGCTTTCTTT. Residues: CASSEMLVNTEAFF.

V and J are TRBV5-1 and TRBJ2-1, with 8 bases identical to TRBD1. The CDR3 consists of 15 residues. CDR1 is SGHRS and CDR2 is YFSETQ in the germline V gene. V shed 0 bases and J 3 bases; nucleotides not matched to a gene: 2. The CDR3 region is CASSLEGQVYNEQFF. The CDR3 nucleotides are TGCGCCAGCAGCTTGGAGGGACAGGTCTACAATGAGCAGTTCTTC.

This chain connects TRBV19 to TRBJ2-1; TRBD1 matches 7 bases. Per the germline V gene, CDR1 is LNHDA and CDR2 is SQIVND (reference sequence). Trimming removed 6 bases from V and 9 bases from J; junction bases left unmatched: 17. The CDR3 covers 16 residues. The CDR3 protein is CASSAVVGRGSGEQFF. CDR3 nucleotide sequence: TGTGCCAGTAGCGCGGTAGTGGGCAGGGGGTCGGGTGAGCAGTTCTTC.

This chain joins TRBV2 and TRBJ1-2; D gene unclear. Trimming shortened V by 3 bases and J by 7 bases, and 6 bases separated the two germline ends. Germline CDR1 is SNHLY and CDR2 is FYNNEI. The CDR3 extends over 11 amino acids. In DNA form, the CDR3 reads TGTGCCAGCAGTGATCGGGGTGGCTACACCTTC. This gives the protein CASSDRGGYTF.

The gene calls are TRBV4-1 and TRBJ1-2, with 7 bases matching TRBD1. The V gene's germline CDR1 is MGHRA and CDR2 YSYEKL. This CDR3 comprises 12 residues. V lost 5 bases, J lost 8 bases, and 5 bases stayed unmatched. The CDR3 loop is CASSTYRGGYTF. The CDR3 nucleotides read TGCGCCAGCAGCACCTACAGGGGCGGCTACACCTTC.

The CDR3 region has the DNA TGTGCCAGTTCCTATTTGGACCCCACAGATACGCAGTATTTT. It codes for CASSYLDPTDTQYF. This sequence joins TRBV6-5 and TRBJ2-3; D ambiguous. CDR1 and CDR2 from the germline V gene are MNHEY and SVGAGI. This CDR3 region has 14 residues. Trimming took off 9 bases at V and 2 bases at J, with 15 bases between the two ends.

Only a few counts were recorded for this clone. The genes are TRBV7-2 and TRBJ1-6; TRBD1 agrees at 7 bases. Germline V gene lookup returns CDR1 SGHTA and CDR2 FQGNSA. This CDR3 is 14 amino acids long. J was trimmed by 9 bases and V by 5 bases; bases with no gene match: 7. The CDR3 region is CASSVTGAGSPLHF. The CDR3, as DNA: TGTGCCAGCAGCGTTACAGGGGCGGGTTCACCCCTCCACTTT.

V is TRBV6-5 and J is TRBJ2-7; 11 positions agree with TRBD2. The CDR3 contains 15 residues. CDR1 is MNHEY, CDR2 SVGAGI, per germline. The J segment lost 2 bases and the V segment lost 6 bases, leaving 6 bases of the junction unmatched. CDR3 bases: TGTGCCAGCAGCCCCCTGGGACTAGCGGCCTACGAGCAGTACTTC. Translation: CASSPLGLAAYEQYF.

V and J are TRBV6-1 and TRBJ2-3; the D gene is possibly TRBD2 (5 bases). CDR3 size: 14 residues. Germline V gene sequence: CDR1 MNHNS, CDR2 SASEGT. V was cut by 5 bases and J by 2 bases, with 11 bases left in between. The CDR3 nucleotides read TGTGCCAGCAGTTGGAGGAAGTCCACAGATACGCAGTATTTT. Translated, it gives CASSWRKSTDTQYF.

This sequence joins TRBV18 and TRBJ1-1; 8 nucleotides align to TRBD1. Germline CDR1 KGHSH, CDR2 LQKENI. The CDR3 has 17 residues. J lost 0 bases, V lost 1 base, and 7 bases had no gene match. This chain's CDR3 is CASSPRAGGIMNTEAFF. For the CDR3, the DNA is TGTGCCAGCTCACCACGAGCAGGGGGCATCATGAACACTGAAGCTTTCTTT. Drawing the rest from reference TRBV18 and TRBJ1-1, the complete variable domain is NAGVMQNPRHLVRRRGQEARLRCSPMKGHSHVYWYRQLPEEGLKFMVYLQKENIIDESGMPKERFSAEFPKEGPSILRIQQVVRGDSAAYFCASSPRAGGIMNTEAFFGQGTRLTVV.

This clone has only one observation. The V and J genes are TRBV6-1 and TRBJ1-6; 7 nucleotides line up with TRBD1. Germline V gives CDR1 MNHNS, CDR2 SASEGT. The CDR3 has 17 residues. With 0 bases clipped from V and 6 bases from J, the junction kept 8 bases outside the gene matches. The CDR3 DNA sequence: TGTGCCAGCAGTGAAGCGCTTCAGGGGGGGGTTAATTCACCCCTCCACTTT. Translating it yields CASSEALQGGVNSPLHF.

This chain uses TRBV30 with TRBJ2-1; unclear D gene. Per germline, CDR1 GTSNPN and CDR2 SVGIG (reference sequence). V lost 1 base to trimming and J lost 1 base, with 14 bases between them. This CDR3 comprises 16 residues. CDR3 in DNA: TGTGCCTGGAGTGAGGCGGCCCTCCCTTCCTACAATGAGCAGTTCTTC. Its protein is CAWSEAALPSYNEQFF.

The chain joins TRBV27 to TRBJ1-2, with TRBD1 identical over 9 bases. Germline V gives CDR1 MNHEY, CDR2 SMNVEV (reference sequence). This CDR3 region has 17 residues. V dropped 3 bases and J dropped 4; count of bases not matched to a gene: 12. DNA for the CDR3: TGTGCCAGCAGTTTTGCCGGGACAGGGAGCGGGATCTATGGCTACACCTTC. As protein: CASSFAGTGSGIYGYTF.

The rearrangement joins TRBV7-9 to TRBJ1-2, with D maybe TRBD1 (5 bases). Germline V gene lookup returns CDR1 SEHNR and CDR2 FQNEAQ (reference sequence). This CDR3 comprises 14 residues. Trimming shortened V by 7 bases and J by 2 bases, and 14 bases separated the two germline ends. The CDR3, as DNA: TGTGCCAGCACCCTGGGGGGTATCAACTATGGCTACACCTTC. This codes for CASTLGGINYGYTF.

The rearrangement uses TRBV19 and TRBJ2-2; the D gene is possibly TRBD1 (6 bases). Germline values: CDR1 LNHDA, CDR2 SQIVND (reference sequence). The CDR3 loop spans 15 amino acids. Deletions cut 6 bases from V and 3 bases from J, with 14 bases between. The CDR3 spells CASRHRVRDTGELFF. The CDR3 DNA is TGTGCCAGTAGGCACAGGGTCCGTGACACCGGGGAGCTGTTTTTT.

The chain links TRBV7-9 to TRBJ1-1; D remains ambiguous. Trimming took 3 bases from V and 10 from J, leaving 18 bases between them. The CDR3 sequence is 14 residues long. The germline CDR1 and CDR2 sequences are SEHNR and FQNEAQ (reference sequence). CDR3 coding DNA: TGTGCCAGCAGCTTCTCGGCCCCATGGGGTATAGCTTTCTTT. It encodes CASSFSAPWGIAFF.

In DNA, the CDR3 is TGTGCCAGTAGTATATTGGGGGCTTCCTACAATGAGCAGTTCTTC. Protein product: CASSILGASYNEQFF. The chain recombines TRBV19 with TRBJ2-1; tentative D call: TRBD1 (6 bases). The CDR3 sequence is 15 residues long. V lost 2 bases and J 1 base, leaving 9 bases between the germline ends. From germline, CDR1 is LNHDA and CDR2 SQIVND (reference sequence).

This clone has only one observation. This chain uses TRBV25-1 with TRBJ2-1; D is undetermined. The germline CDR1 and CDR2 sequences are MGHDK and SYGVNS. The CDR3 is 13 amino acids. The V and J ends lost 7 bases and 4 bases respectively, with 11 bases between them. In DNA form, the CDR3 reads TGTGCCAGCACCACTGGTGGGTACAATGAGCAGTTCTTC. Translated, it gives CASTTGGYNEQFF.

This clone was observed once. This chain uses TRBV7-6 with TRBJ2-6, with D unclear. Germline loops: CDR1 SGHVS, CDR2 FNYEAQ. The V end lost 3 bases, the J end lost 0 bases, and 9 bases lay between the germline ends. CDR3 size: 16 residues. Here the CDR3 reads CASSLFGVSGANVLTF. The CDR3 DNA reads TGTGCCAGCAGCTTGTTCGGAGTCTCTGGGGCCAACGTCCTGACTTTC.

V and J are TRBV25-1 and TRBJ1-6; 10 positions agree with TRBD1. CDR3 length: 14 amino acids. Per germline, CDR1 MGHDK and CDR2 SYGVNS. V trimming: 5 bases; J trimming: 12 bases; junction bases outside the gene matches: 7. The chain's CDR3 is CASSLGQGSLPLHF. In DNA, the CDR3 is TGTGCCAGCAGTCTGGGACAGGGGAGTTTACCCCTCCACTTT. The complete variable domain, with remaining parts taken from reference TRBV25-1 and TRBJ1-6, reads EADIYQTPRYLVIGTGKKITLECSQTMGHDKMYWYQQDPGMELHLIHYSYGVNSTEKGDLSSESTVSRIRTEHFPLTLESARPSHTSQYLCASSLGQGSLPLHFGNGTRLTVT.

This clone has just one count. The chain recombines TRBV6-9 with TRBJ1-2; no clear D gene. V was trimmed by 7 bases and J by 4 bases, leaving 10 bases between them. Germline values: CDR1 MNHGY, CDR2 SVAAGI. There are 12 residues in the CDR3. Here the CDR3 DNA reads TGTGCCAGCATCGGGAATGGCTATGGCTACACCTTC. Encoded protein: CASIGNGYGYTF.

The chain is built from TRBV18 and TRBJ2-5; D is uncertain. Per the germline V gene, CDR1 is KGHSH and CDR2 is LQKENI. CDR3 length: 16 amino acids. V lost 1 base and J 2 bases, leaving 14 bases between the germline ends. The CDR3 region is CASSPQTIHPQETQYF. Here the CDR3 DNA reads TGTGCCAGCTCACCACAAACGATCCACCCACAAGAGACCCAGTACTTC.